This is a list of T cell receptor beta chains from one sample in a study of identical twins. One entry per CDR3 protein, called by TCRdb with MiXCR from the 5' RACE reads. This sample has around 240,000 distinct CDR3 sequences, with approximately 7% found just once. These same records also appear under a second study, on yellow fever vaccine responses in identical twins.

Material for sequencing was memory (CD45RO+) T cells sorted from blood. These receptors were obtained from a woman aged 18-29 years in good health. Each CDR3 is given with its conserved first and last residue. D genes are given only for firm matches. Only some rows state a clone size, as once, few, many or a class for expanded clones.

d_call clone_size j_call v_call cdr3_nt cdr3_aa
TRBD2 many TRBJ2-1 TRBV27 TGTGCCAGCAGTTCGGGCGGGGGAGCTTACAATGAGCAGTTCTTC CASSSGGGAYNEQFF
TRBD2 - TRBJ2-6 TRBV24-1 TGTGCCACCAGTGATGGACTAGCAGCCGGGGCCAACGTCCTGACTTTC CATSDGLAAGANVLTF
- few TRBJ2-2 TRBV3-1 TGTGCCAGCAGCCAATCGGGACCCCCAAGGGAGCTGTTTTTT CASSQSGPPRELFF
- few TRBJ2-5 TRBV2 TGTGCCAGCACCTGGCAGTCCAGCACCCAGTACTTC CASTWQSSTQYF
TRBD1 many TRBJ1-4 TRBV3-1 TGTGCCAGCAGCCTACAGGGGTCCTTGGCTGAAAAACTGTTTTTT CASSLQGSLAEKLFF
TRBD1 - TRBJ1-6 TRBV7-8 TGTGCCGGCAGCACGACAGGGAACGATTCACCCCTCCACTTT CAGSTTGNDSPLHF
TRBD1 - TRBJ1-2 TRBV28 TGTGCCAGCAGTGCGGGGTCCGACAGGGGTTATGGCTACACCTTC CASSAGSDRGYGYTF
- many TRBJ2-7 TRBV5-1 TGCGCCAGCAGCTTGAAGCCAGGGGACGTCTACGAGCAGTACTTC CASSLKPGDVYEQYF
TRBD2 - TRBJ2-3 TRBV9 TGTGCCAGCAGCTCGCCTAGCGGAACCCCCACATATACGCAGTATTTT CASSSPSGTPTYTQYF
TRBD1 many TRBJ2-3 TRBV3-1 TGTGCCAGCAGCCAAAACAGGGGGCGAATAGGGACGCAGTATTTT CASSQNRGRIGTQYF
- many TRBJ2-3 TRBV7-8 TGTGCCAGCAGCTTAGGAGTCAGGGGTCACACAGATACGCAGTATTTT CASSLGVRGHTDTQYF
TRBD1 - TRBJ1-3 TRBV5-1 TGCGCCAGCAGCGCGACAGGGACTAGTGGAAACACCATATATTTT CASSATGTSGNTIYF
TRBD2 few TRBJ2-1 TRBV27 TGTGCCAGCAGCATAGGGCCCCTAGCGGGTTCCTACAATGAGCAGTTCTTC CASSIGPLAGSYNEQFF
- - TRBJ2-3 TRBV3-1 TGTGCCAGCAGCCAACATATAGCAGGAACAGATACGCAGTATTTT CASSQHIAGTDTQYF
TRBD2 many TRBJ2-7 TRBV12-3/TRBV12-4 TGTGCCAGCAGTTACCGGACTAGCGGGAGAAACGAGCAGTACTTC CASSYRTSGRNEQYF
TRBD1 many TRBJ1-4 TRBV12-3/TRBV12-4 TGTGCCAGCAGTTCGGGGACAGGGGTGTTTTTT CASSSGTGVFF
TRBD1 - TRBJ2-5 TRBV5-4 TGTGCCAGGAGCCCGGACAGGTTGGGGCCCGGGGCCCAGTACTTC CARSPDRLGPGAQYF
- few TRBJ2-3 TRBV3-1 TGTGCCAGCAGCCAAGGAAGCGGACCAACGCAGTATTTT CASSQGSGPTQYF
- many TRBJ2-1 TRBV4-2 TGTGCCAGCAGCCACGTTGTGGCGGAAAGCTCCTACAATGAGCAGTTCTTC CASSHVVAESSYNEQFF
- many TRBJ2-4 TRBV18 TGTGCCAGCTCAGGAGGACAGCCACTAGCCAAAAACATTCAGTACTTC CASSGGQPLAKNIQYF
TRBD2 - TRBJ2-1 TRBV6-4 TGTGCCAGCAGTGTAGCGGGGGTGAGCAATGAGCAGTTCTTC CASSVAGVSNEQFF
TRBD1 - TRBJ1-5 TRBV12-3/TRBV12-4 TGTGCCAGCACCATGACAGGGGGTCGAAATCAGCCCCAGCATTTT CASTMTGGRNQPQHF
TRBD2 many TRBJ2-7 TRBV3-1 TGTGCCAGCACCTCAAGTTCTAGCGGGAGGGGTCACGAGCAGTACTTC CASTSSSSGRGHEQYF
TRBD2 few TRBJ2-1 TRBV5-4 TGTGCCAGCAGCCCCCCCGGGACTATACTTGGAAATGAGCAGTTCTTC CASSPPGTILGNEQFF
- few TRBJ1-6 TRBV12-3/TRBV12-4 TGTGCCAGCAGTTTAGCCACGGGACACACGGGGAATTCACCCCTCCACTTT CASSLATGHTGNSPLHF
- few TRBJ2-7 TRBV14 TGTGCCAGCAGCCAATCTAAGGGGAGAAGGAGCTCCTACGAGCAGTACTTC CASSQSKGRRSSYEQYF
- - TRBJ2-1 TRBV24-1 TGTGCCACCAGTGATTTGCCCCCCTACAATGAGCAGTTCTTC CATSDLPPYNEQFF
- - TRBJ2-1 TRBV14 TGTGCCAGCAGCCAAGAACTCACCTCCTACAATGAGCAGTTCTTC CASSQELTSYNEQFF
- many TRBJ2-1 TRBV10-3 TGTGCCATCAGTGAGGGGGACTCCTACAATGAGCAGTTCTTC CAISEGDSYNEQFF
TRBD2 few TRBJ2-3 TRBV2 TGTGCCAGCAGTGAAGACGGGAGGCCCACAGATACGCAGTATTTT CASSEDGRPTDTQYF
- many TRBJ2-3 TRBV9 TGTGCCAGCAGCGTAGACCCTAGCGGCACAGATACGCAGTATTTT CASSVDPSGTDTQYF
- - TRBJ1-4 TRBV2 TGTGCCAGCAGACTGCAGGGTGCAACTAATGAAAAACTGTTTTTT CASRLQGATNEKLFF
TRBD1 many TRBJ1-5 TRBV27 TGTGCCAGCAGTTGGACAGGGGGCAATCAGCCCCAGCATTTT CASSWTGGNQPQHF
- - TRBJ1-6 TRBV4-1 TGCGCCAGCAGCTTAGGGGATCCCAATTCACCCCTCCACTTT CASSLGDPNSPLHF
- once TRBJ2-4 TRBV5-4 TGTGCCAGCAGCTCCGTCCCCCCTATCCGGGGGCCACCCGACATTCAGTACTTC CASSSVPPIRGPPDIQYF
TRBD1 many TRBJ1-1 TRBV12-3/TRBV12-4 TGTGCCAGCAGTTCGACAGGGCTCACTGAAGCTTTCTTT CASSSTGLTEAFF
- - TRBJ2-1 TRBV4-2 TGTGCCAGCAGCCAAGTTCGCGGGGGCACGTGGAACAATGAGCAGTTCTTC CASSQVRGGTWNNEQFF
- many TRBJ2-2 TRBV29-1 TGCAGCGTTAAGGAGGGTCACGAAGAGGCCGGGGAGCTGTTTTTT CSVKEGHEEAGELFF
TRBD1 few TRBJ2-2 TRBV5-1 TGCGCCAGCAGCACGGGACAGGGCGTCGGGGAGCTGTTTTTT CASSTGQGVGELFF
TRBD2 - TRBJ2-1 TRBV9 TGTGCCAGCACTAGCGGGAGTAGTAGAAATGAGCAGTTCTTC CASTSGSSRNEQFF
- few TRBJ2-2 TRBV15 TGTGCCACCAGGGGCAGGGGTGAAACCGGGGAGCTGTTTTTT CATRGRGETGELFF
TRBD2 many TRBJ2-3 TRBV5-1 TGCGCCAGCAGCCCTAGCGGGAGGTCTACAGATACGCAGTATTTT CASSPSGRSTDTQYF